This TCR beta chain was recovered during a study of monozygotic twins with cystic fibrosis. The study, taken as a whole, reports: Unrelated CF individuals shared fewer identical clonotypes than monozygotic CF twins. Median Simpson clonality of approximately 0.01 suggested naive T cells predominated. J usage was most co-twin-similar in 8 of 16 pairs, V in 13. Age, concordance and disease severity did not associate with shared CDR3 numbers.

Of note for this clone: The target antigen is unknown.

Germline CDR1 and CDR2: WNHNN and SYGVQD (reference sequence). V trimming: 3 bases; J trimming: 1 base; junction bases outside the gene matches: 1. This CDR3 has 14 residues. Sequencing was performed with immunoSEQ multiplex PCR; in TCRdb, only in-frame clones are kept and a portion is missing. Of tens of thousands of clones listed, over 75% were seen once; the top ten hold roughly 1.5%. This TCR derives from a girl aged 2-10 years with cystic fibrosis. Specimen: blood. This chain connects TRBV10-1 to TRBJ2-3; 7 positions agree with TRBD2. CDR3 amino acids: CASSETSGTDTQYF. For the CDR3, the DNA is TGCGCCAGCAGTGAAACTAGCGGCACAGATACGCAGTATTTT.